This T cell receptor (beta chain) was recorded in a study of graft-versus-host responses after intestinal transplantation. Study overall: Each of the recipients got a multivisceral, liver-intestinal, or isolated intestinal transplant. Induction using anti-thymocyte globulin, followed by tacrolimus and steroids for approximately 3 years, was given to all recipients.

Libraries were prepared by immunoSEQ multiplex PCR; TCRdb keeps only in-frame clonotypes and omits some of them. The data contain roughly 39,000 clones, nearly 95% of them singletons. Unmatched junction bases numbered 0, after V lost 2 bases and J lost 3 bases. This CDR3 has 13 residues. CDR1 is MNHEY and CDR2 is SMNVEV in the germline V gene (reference sequence). Note on this clone: Its antigen is as yet unknown.

General study points: Detected in recipient marrow were GvH clones, some of which were first observed in ileum or blood. Circulating GvH clones peaking coincided with falling HvG clones soon after transplant.

The chain employs TRBV27 and TRBJ2-5, with 7 bases fitting TRBD1. This sample comprised unstimulated CD8+ T cells sorted from spleen or lymph node cells, obtained before transplant. This TCR derives from a human donor who was the organ donor for an intestinal transplant. CDR3 residues: CASSLTGEETQYF. The CDR3 DNA reads as TGTGCCAGCAGTTTAACAGGGGAAGAGACCCAGTACTTC.